These T cell receptor beta chains were read from a single sample in a study of PD-1 blockade in classical Hodgkin lymphoma. Only in-frame clones appear in the TCRdb table, and some are missing; sequencing was by immunoSEQ multiplex PCR. Here the sample spans 40,000 or so clones, about 79% being singletons. Sequenced here: peripheral blood mononuclear cells (PBMCs), sampled at baseline. These TCRs come from a human donor with classical Hodgkin lymphoma. Both conserved end residues are part of each CDR3. The D gene is left open where the match is weak. The size entry is marked missing in some rows and otherwise reads once, few, many or a size class.

d_gene	v_gene	abundance	j_gene	CDR3aa	CDR3nt
.	TRBV14	once	TRBJ2-3	CASSPRQRAYTDTQYF	TGTGCCAGCAGTCCAAGGCAGCGGGCTTACACAGATACGCAGTATTTT
.	TRBV6-5	once	TRBJ2-7	CASQSLVYEQYF	TGTGCCAGCCAATCCCTAGTTTACGAGCAGTACTTC
TRBD2	TRBV13	.	TRBJ2-3	CASSLATLGLAGGDTQYF	TGTGCCAGCAGCTTAGCGACCCTAGGACTAGCGGGGGGAGATACGCAGTATTTT
.	TRBV4-1	.	TRBJ2-2	CASSQDELMNTGELFF	TGCGCCAGCAGCCAAGATGAGCTTATGAACACCGGGGAGCTGTTTTTT
.	TRBV28	.	TRBJ2-3	CASGSGGAPPDTQYF	TGTGCCAGCGGGTCTGGGGGAGCCCCCCCAGATACGCAGTATTTT
TRBD2	TRBV9	.	TRBJ2-1	CASSEGLAGGSLYNEQFF	TGTGCCAGCAGCGAGGGACTAGCGGGAGGCTCTCTTTACAATGAGCAGTTCTTC
TRBD2	TRBV5-4	.	TRBJ2-3	CASSTPLAGGGKTSTDTQYF	TGTGCCAGCAGCACTCCCTTAGCGGGAGGGGGGAAAACTAGCACAGATACGCAGTATTTT
.	TRBV5-4	.	TRBJ2-1	CASSFLGRPYNEQFF	TGTGCCAGCAGCTTCCTCGGGAGACCCTACAATGAGCAGTTCTTC
TRBD1	TRBV5-1	.	TRBJ2-2	CATTPGQGYTGELFF	TGCGCCACAACGCCGGGACAGGGGTACACCGGGGAGCTGTTTTTT
.	TRBV29-1	.	TRBJ2-7	CSVVRTVNHEQYF	TGCAGCGTTGTACGGACAGTGAACCATGAGCAGTACTTC
TRBD1	TRBV19	.	TRBJ1-3	CASSPRQGVSGNTIYF	TGTGCCAGTAGTCCGAGACAGGGCGTCTCTGGAAACACCATATATTTT
.	TRBV9	.	TRBJ1-2	CASSVFQDPNYGYTF	TGTGCCAGCAGCGTATTCCAAGATCCTAACTATGGCTACACCTTC
TRBD1	TRBV7-9	few	TRBJ2-5	CATRQGDGETQYF	TGTGCCACCAGACAGGGGGATGGAGAGACCCAGTACTTC
TRBD1	TRBV2	medium-sized	TRBJ2-7	CASTLTGLSYEQYF	TGTGCCAGCACCCTGACAGGGCTTTCCTACGAGCAGTACTTC
.	TRBV13	.	TRBJ1-2	CASSLALPSYGYTF	TGTGCCAGCAGCTTAGCGCTTCCGAGCTATGGCTACACCTTC
.	TRBV27	.	TRBJ2-1	CASSSPRGEQYNEQFF	TGTGCCAGCAGTTCCCCTCGAGGGGAGCAGTACAATGAGCAGTTCTTC
.	TRBV6-1	few	TRBJ1-1	CASTRRGGWNTEAFF	TGTGCCAGCACCAGGCGGGGGGGATGGAACACTGAAGCTTTCTTT
TRBD1	TRBV28	.	TRBJ1-5	CASSSFGTGGAGQPQHF	TGTGCCAGCAGTTCTTTTGGGACAGGGGGCGCGGGGCAGCCCCAGCATTTT
.	TRBV18	.	TRBJ2-2	CASSLPLGTGELFF	TGTGCCAGCTCACTGCCTCTTGGCACCGGGGAGCTGTTTTTT
.	TRBV9	few	TRBJ1-1	CASSGSGVYTEAFF	TGTGCCAGCAGCGGAAGCGGGGTTTACACTGAAGCTTTCTTT
TRBD1	TRBV7-2	.	TRBJ2-7	CASSLTGVEQYF	TGTGCCAGCAGCCTCACAGGGGTCGAGCAGTACTTC
.	TRBV27	few	TRBJ1-1	CASSPNRHTEAFF	TGTGCCAGCAGTCCCAACCGTCACACTGAAGCTTTCTTT
.	TRBV29-1	.	TRBJ2-2	CSVGGEWNTGELFF	TGCAGCGTTGGGGGGGAATGGAACACCGGGGAGCTGTTTTTT
.	TRBV7-6	.	TRBJ2-6	CASSPEDIAVLGANVLTF	TGTGCCAGCAGCCCAGAGGACATCGCTGTCCTCGGGGCCAACGTCCTGACTTTC
.	TRBV4-1	.	TRBJ2-5	CASSQGDAVGRRGAETQYF	TGCGCCAGCAGCCAAGGAGACGCAGTAGGTAGAAGGGGTGCGGAGACCCAGTACTTC
.	TRBV6-5	few	TRBJ2-1	CASSGGVASYNEQFF	TGTGCCAGCAGTGGCGGGGTAGCGTCATACAATGAGCAGTTCTTC
.	TRBV5-1	.	TRBJ1-1	CASSFREGNTEAFF	TGCGCCAGCAGCTTCCGTGAGGGGAACACTGAAGCTTTCTTT
.	TRBV10-2	once	TRBJ1-1	CASSGLDTEAFF	TGCGCCAGCAGTGGTCTGGATACTGAAGCTTTCTTT
.	TRBV4-1	once	TRBJ2-7	CASSQETWGRGYEQYF	TGCGCCAGCAGCCAAGAGACATGGGGGAGAGGGTACGAGCAGTACTTC
.	TRBV7-2	few	TRBJ2-7	CASSVVRGFSYEQYF	TGTGCCAGCAGCGTGGTCAGGGGCTTCTCCTACGAGCAGTACTTC
.	TRBV27	few	TRBJ2-7	CASSSLRATYEQYF	TGTGCCAGCAGTTCCTTGAGGGCTACCTACGAGCAGTACTTC
TRBD2	TRBV19	.	TRBJ2-7	CASSMEVGLAGVIHEQYF	TGTGCCAGTAGTATGGAAGTAGGACTAGCGGGAGTAATCCACGAGCAGTACTTC
TRBD1	TRBV7-8	many	TRBJ2-3	CASSFRTGYTDTQYF	TGTGCCAGCAGCTTTAGGACAGGGTACACAGATACGCAGTATTTT
TRBD2	TRBV9	.	TRBJ2-7	CASSSGLAGVSEQYF	TGTGCCAGCAGTTCTGGACTAGCGGGAGTCAGCGAGCAGTACTTC
.	TRBV10-3	.	TRBJ1-2	CAISVNYGYTF	TGTGCCATCAGTGTCAACTATGGCTACACCTTC
.	TRBV2	few	TRBJ1-5	CASSESGTGQPQHF	TGTGCCAGCAGTGAATCGGGAACGGGGCAGCCCCAGCATTTT
.	TRBV11-2	.	TRBJ1-2	CASSLDRDYGYTF	TGTGCCAGCAGCTTAGACAGGGACTATGGCTACACCTTC
.	TRBV11-3	.	TRBJ2-1	CASSKGGYNEQFF	TGTGCCAGCAGTAAAGGGGGCTACAATGAGCAGTTCTTC
TRBD2	TRBV27	.	TRBJ2-7	CASTGLAAAYEQYF	TGTGCCAGCACTGGACTAGCGGCAGCCTACGAGCAGTACTTC
.	TRBV10-2	.	TRBJ2-2	CASGGRSPGELFF	TGCGCCAGCGGGGGTAGGTCCCCCGGGGAGCTGTTTTTT
.	TRBV11-2	medium-sized	TRBJ2-7	CASSLVAASYEQYF	TGTGCCAGCAGCTTAGTTGCAGCCTCCTACGAGCAGTACTTC
TRBD1	TRBV28	.	TRBJ1-5	CASSLPGQGRVRSNQPQHF	TGTGCCAGCAGTTTACCCGGACAGGGGAGGGTGAGGAGCAATCAGCCCCAGCATTTT
.	TRBV9	once	TRBJ1-2	CASSGQVWRPSGYGYTF	TGTGCCAGCAGCGGGCAGGTTTGGCGACCCTCCGGCTATGGCTACACCTTC
.	TRBV9	.	TRBJ1-1	CASSVRGAGTEAFF	TGTGCCAGCAGCGTAAGGGGGGCTGGGACTGAAGCTTTCTTT
TRBD2	TRBV18	.	TRBJ2-1	CASSPLADHYNEQFF	TGTGCCAGCTCACCTCTAGCGGACCACTACAATGAGCAGTTCTTC
TRBD2	TRBV2	.	TRBJ2-1	CASSGAGGHDEQFF	TGTGCCAGCAGTGGAGCGGGAGGGCATGATGAGCAGTTCTTC
.	TRBV7-8	.	TRBJ1-5	CASSLEGPGLHQPQHF	TGTGCCAGCAGCTTGGAGGGGCCGGGGCTCCATCAGCCCCAGCATTTT